Presented here are 15 T cell receptor beta chains from one specimen sequenced in a study of blood T cells in healthy people across ages. Then a second PCR, running roughly 7 to 11 cycles, was carried out with a sample-barcoded 5' primer and a J-beta primer mix. Each CDR3 protein is one row after TCRdb ran MiXCR on the 5' RACE reads. The table records 600,000 to 1,000,000 distinct CDR3 sequences, roughly 25% of them present only once. This sample was shared with a second study, whose subject was T cells of mothers and their children.

Sequencing used blood. Receptor source: a boy aged 10-17 years in good health.

The chain has TRBV20-1 and TRBJ2-7, with no clear D. Trimming removed 3 bases at V and 2 bases at J, with 8 bases between. This CDR3 has 12 residues. From germline, CDR1 is DFQATT and CDR2 SNEGSKA (reference sequence). The CDR3 DNA reads as TGCAGTGCTAGGGAGATTACCTACGAGCAGTACTTC. Its protein is CSAREITYEQYF.

This clonotype appeared a few times. V gene TRBV20-1 combines with J gene TRBJ1-2; D is unresolved. This CDR3 has 12 amino acids. Germline CDR1 DFQATT, CDR2 SNEGSKA (reference sequence). The ends were cut back, 5 bases at V and 8 bases at J, with 15 bases in the middle. CDR3 in DNA: TGCAGTGCTGCCATCTCCGGCGCGGGCTACACCTTC. Its translation is CSAAISGAGYTF.

This clonotype appeared a few times. CDR3: CASSLGSQPFTDTQYF. The CDR3 nucleotides read TGTGCCAGCAGCTTAGGGAGCCAGCCCTTCACAGATACGCAGTATTTT. The chain recombines TRBV13 with TRBJ2-3; D unclear. Germline loops: CDR1 PRHDT, CDR2 FYEKMQ (reference sequence). The length of the CDR3 is 16 residues. The V end was cut by 0 bases, the J end by 2 bases, with 12 bases between.

The chain carries TRBV11-2 and TRBJ2-1; TRBD1 matches at 12 bases. J lost 8 bases, V lost 2 bases, and 10 bases had no gene match. Germline CDR1 is SGHAT and CDR2 is FQNNGV. This CDR3 region has 17 residues. CDR3 loop: CASSLIPWGQGADEQFF. Written as DNA, the CDR3 is TGTGCCAGCAGCTTAATCCCTTGGGGACAGGGGGCAGATGAGCAGTTCTTC.

This clonotype has ten or more counts. J is TRBJ1-2 and V is TRBV28; 8 bases align to TRBD1. The V gene end was trimmed by 5 bases and the J gene end by 0 bases; junction bases not matched to a gene: 11. CDR1 is MDHEN, CDR2 SYDVKM, per germline. CDR3 length: 17 amino acids. This chain's CDR3 is CASSTTTGVLANYGYTF. CDR3 DNA sequence: TGTGCCAGCAGTACAACGACAGGGGTACTAGCTAACTATGGCTACACCTTC.

This clonotype was picked up a small number of times. The V gene is TRBV5-1, the J gene TRBJ2-3; D may be TRBD2 (6 bases). The V end lost 7 bases, the J end lost 1 base, and 10 bases lay between the germline ends. There are 13 residues in the CDR3. CDR1 and CDR2 (germline): SGHRS, YFSETQ. CDR3 amino acids: CASAGIGTDTQYF. The CDR3 bases are TGCGCCAGCGCGGGAATAGGCACAGATACGCAGTATTTT.

This clonotype appeared a few times. The chain couples TRBV2 to TRBJ1-1, with D tentatively TRBD1 (5 bases). The CDR3 has 12 residues. The V gene's germline CDR1 is SNHLY and CDR2 FYNNEI. V was cut by 8 bases and J by 7 bases, with 14 bases left in between. CDR3 sequence: CASQGPPFEAFF. The CDR3 DNA sequence: TGTGCCAGCCAGGGCCCACCCTTTGAAGCTTTCTTT.

The chain links TRBV7-2 to TRBJ1-5; D gene ambiguous. Germline V gene data show CDR1 as SGHTA and CDR2 as FQGNSA. V lost 5 bases, J lost 7 bases, and 9 bases lay in between. The CDR3 is 12 residues long. CDR3 residues: CASSPPRQPQHF. The CDR3, as DNA: TGTGCCAGCAGCCCGCCTCGGCAGCCCCAGCATTTT.

The rearrangement joins TRBV30 to TRBJ1-1; D is undetermined. Per germline, CDR1 GTSNPN and CDR2 SVGIG (reference sequence). V dropped 5 bases and J dropped 1 base, with 11 bases sitting between them. This CDR3 spans 13 amino acids. The DNA of the CDR3 is TGTGCCTGGGATCATACCTCGAACACTGAAGCTTTCTTT. This encodes CAWDHTSNTEAFF.

The table lists this clonotype with many counts. The rearrangement links TRBV20-1 to TRBJ2-5; 8 bases align to TRBD2. CDR1 is DFQATT and CDR2 is SNEGSKA in the germline V gene (reference sequence). The CDR3 contains 14 residues. V lost 6 bases and J lost 2; bases outside the gene matches: 8. CDR3 region: CSATGASGQETQYF. The CDR3 nucleotides read TGCAGTGCAACCGGGGCTAGCGGGCAAGAGACCCAGTACTTC.

This rearrangement joins TRBV20-1 to TRBJ2-2; 7 nucleotides align to TRBD1. With V trimmed by 2 bases and J by 4 bases, 1 base remained unmatched. The germline V gene has CDR1 DFQATT and CDR2 SNEGSKA (reference sequence). This CDR3 has 13 amino acids. The CDR3 bases are TGCAGTGCTAGACCAGGGGGCACCGGGGAGCTGTTTTTT. This gives the protein CSARPGGTGELFF.

This clonotype has just a few counts. The V gene is TRBV21-1, the J gene TRBJ2-2; the table's D call TRBD1 went unverified against the DNA. TRBV21-1 is a listed pseudogene. The length of the CDR3 is 16 residues. CDR3 region: CASSNRDRANTGELFF. CDR3 DNA sequence: TGTGCCAGCAGCAACCGAGACAGAGCGAACACCGGGGAGCTGTTTTTT.

This chain joins TRBV6-5 and TRBJ1-1, with a possible D match to TRBD1 (5 bases). The CDR3 totals 11 residues. Per the germline V gene, CDR1 is MNHEY and CDR2 is SVGAGI. Between the trimmed V and J ends, which lost 6 bases and 11 bases, there was a span of 13 bases. The CDR3 loop reads CASSQGVWAFF. The CDR3 DNA is TGTGCCAGCAGCCAGGGAGTTTGGGCTTTCTTT.

This clonotype was seen a few times. This chain connects TRBV11-2 to TRBJ1-2; no reliable D call. Germline CDR1 is SGHAT and CDR2 is FQNNGV. The CDR3 is 17 residues long. The V end lost 4 bases, the J end lost 4 bases, and 22 bases lay between the germline ends. The chain's CDR3 is CASSSPRRAAGIYGYTF. DNA of the CDR3: TGTGCCAGCAGCTCTCCCCGACGGGCGGCGGGAATCTATGGCTACACCTTC.

This clonotype was found many times. V gene TRBV27 combines with J gene TRBJ2-3; no clear D. Germline V gene sequence: CDR1 MNHEY, CDR2 SMNVEV (reference sequence). This CDR3 has 13 amino acids. V lost 3 bases to trimming and J lost 5 bases, with 9 bases between them. CDR3 in amino acids: CASSFFHQDTQYF. The CDR3 coding sequence is TGTGCCAGCAGTTTTTTCCATCAAGATACGCAGTATTTT.